The text below deals with one T cell receptor beta chain. This specimen belongs to a study of T cell changes during pregnancy in multiple sclerosis. The assay was immunoSEQ multiplex PCR, and TCRdb's table has in-frame clones only and misses some. The data contain about 34,000 clones, approximately 91% of them singletons. The CDR3 is 15 residues long. Trimming removed 7 bases from V and 0 bases from J; junction bases left unmatched: 5. Germline V gives CDR1 MNHNS, CDR2 SASEGT. The gene calls are TRBV6-1 and TRBJ2-7; 11 nucleotides agree with TRBD2. This receptor was identified in a female donor in good health, enrolled as a control in a pregnancy study. The sample was peripheral blood, taken in the second trimester of pregnancy. In DNA, the CDR3 is TGTGCCAGCATCCCTAGCGGGGGGAGCTCCTACGAGCAGTACTTC. This translates into CASIPSGGSSYEQYF.